A single sample gave rise to the 20 T cell receptor beta chains below, sequenced in a study of blood T cell repertoires in COVID-19. Some clones are missing from TCRdb's copy, which holds only in-frame ones; the method was immunoSEQ multiplex PCR. The repertoire holds around 300,000 clones, with 85% to 90% as singletons. Sequences were obtained from peripheral blood. These receptors all stem from a woman aged 45 to 65 with active or convalescent COVID-19.

The chain is built from TRBV4-2 and TRBJ1-3; D gene ambiguous. Germline assignment: CDR1 LGHNA and CDR2 YNFKEQ. CDR3 length: 12 residues. Trimming left V 6 bases short and J 4 bases short, with 7 bases between. CDR3 DNA sequence: TGTGCCAGCAGGGCCGTCGGAAACACCATATATTTT. It translates to CASRAVGNTIYF.

The chain recombines TRBV27 with TRBJ2-3; 8 bases are shared with TRBD2. Germline values: CDR1 MNHEY, CDR2 SMNVEV (reference sequence). This CDR3 has 16 residues. The J segment lost 2 bases and the V segment lost 4 bases, leaving 8 bases of the junction unmatched. The CDR3 DNA sequence: TGTGCCAGCAGTTCACGTCCGGGACTAGTCACAGATACGCAGTATTTT. Translation gives CASSSRPGLVTDTQYF.

This CDR3 reads CAWSVLVNTEAFF. CDR3 nucleotides: TGTGCCTGGAGTGTATTAGTTAACACTGAAGCTTTCTTT. The chain joins TRBV30 to TRBJ1-1; no firm D call. The CDR3 has 13 amino acids. Trimming pared 0 bases from V and 2 bases from J, leaving 7 bases between. Germline V gene data show CDR1 as GTSNPN and CDR2 as SVGIG (reference sequence).

J is TRBJ2-2 and V is TRBV27; 7 bases map to TRBD1. The CDR3 is 18 amino acids. The germline V gene encodes CDR1 MNHEY and CDR2 SMNVEV (reference sequence). The trim removed 1 base at V and 4 bases at J, leaving 12 bases unmatched. The CDR3 loop reads CASSLLKGQSGPTGELFF. The CDR3 nucleotides read TGTGCCAGCAGTTTATTAAAGGGACAGTCTGGGCCCACCGGGGAGCTGTTTTTT.

V and J are TRBV5-1 and TRBJ1-1; 8 bases map to TRBD1. The CDR3 is 14 residues long. Germline values: CDR1 SGHRS, CDR2 YFSETQ. The V segment lost 4 bases and the J segment 7 bases; nucleotides outside the gene matches: 9. CDR3 in amino acids: CASSQFGQGFEAFF. DNA of the CDR3: TGCGCCAGCAGCCAATTCGGACAGGGATTTGAAGCTTTCTTT.

J is TRBJ1-3 and V is TRBV19, with D perhaps matching TRBD1 (5 bases). V lost 4 bases to trimming and J lost 2 bases, with 18 bases between them. This CDR3 spans 17 amino acids. Germline loops: CDR1 LNHDA, CDR2 SQIVND (reference sequence). CDR3 DNA sequence: TGTGCCAGTAGTAGTCACGGGGGTACCACCGCTGGAAACACCATATATTTT. It yields the protein CASSSHGGTTAGNTIYF.

A single count supports this clone. This chain connects TRBV30 to TRBJ1-6; 7 nucleotides line up with TRBD1. Germline V gene lookup returns CDR1 GTSNPN and CDR2 SVGIG (reference sequence). The ends lost 2 bases at V and 11 bases at J; junction bases unmatched: 0. The CDR3 is 11 amino acids. The CDR3 protein is CAWSTGAPLHF. The CDR3 bases are TGTGCCTGGAGTACAGGGGCACCCCTCCACTTT. Filled out from reference TRBV30 and TRBJ1-6, the complete variable domain reads SQTIHQWPATLVQPVGSPLSLECTVEGTSNPNLYWYRQAAGRGLQLLFYSVGIGQISSEVPQNLSASRPQDRQFILSSKKLLLSDSGFYLCAWSTGAPLHFGNGTRLTVT.

The chain joins TRBV30 to TRBJ1-4; D gene unclear. This CDR3 spans 12 amino acids. Germline V gives CDR1 GTSNPN, CDR2 SVGIG (reference sequence). V lost 2 bases to trimming and J lost 7 bases, with 8 bases between them. The CDR3 region has the DNA TGTGCCTGGAGTCAAAACGGTGAAAAACTGTTTTTT. It yields the protein CAWSQNGEKLFF.

The chain recombines TRBV7-8 with TRBJ1-1; D not resolved. There are 16 residues in the CDR3. Per the germline V gene, CDR1 is SGHVS and CDR2 is FQNEAQ. V was pared by 1 base and J by 5 bases, with 17 bases between. The CDR3, as DNA: TGTGCCAGCAGCTTAGGGTCGGCCGGGATGAGGACTGAAGCTTTCTTT. Translation gives CASSLGSAGMRTEAFF.

This clone was found a few times. The chain has TRBV18 and TRBJ2-1, with 7 bases matching TRBD1. Germline assignment: CDR1 KGHSH and CDR2 LQKENI. The CDR3 has 16 amino acids. Losses at the gene ends were 3 bases for V and 6 bases for J; bases not matched to a gene: 11. CDR3 DNA sequence: TGTGCCAGCTCACCCCCGAATACGGCAGGGGGCAATGAGCAGTTCTTC. Its protein product is CASSPPNTAGGNEQFF.

The rearrangement links TRBV5-4 to TRBJ2-7; TRBD1 agrees at 7 bases. The junction had 6 bases not matched to a gene; V was cut back by 4 bases and J by 2 bases. This CDR3 is built from 14 residues. Germline loops: CDR1 SGHNT, CDR2 YYREEE (reference sequence). The CDR3 sequence: CASSKGQTAYEQYF. The CDR3 nucleotides read TGTGCCAGCAGCAAGGGACAGACTGCCTACGAGCAGTACTTC.

This clone was detected only a few times. The chain joins TRBV19 to TRBJ1-2; TRBD1 aligns across 8 bases. Germline CDR1 reads LNHDA; CDR2 reads SQIVND (reference sequence). The V gene end was trimmed by 7 bases and the J gene end by 0 bases; junction bases not matched to a gene: 1. CDR3 length: 13 residues. The CDR3 here is CASMDRANYGYTF. The CDR3 bases are TGTGCCAGTATGGACAGGGCTAACTATGGCTACACCTTC.

The chain is built from TRBV2 and TRBJ1-5; D is undetermined. CDR1 is SNHLY and CDR2 is FYNNEI in the germline V gene. The CDR3 consists of 13 residues. The V end lost 3 bases, the J end lost 4 bases, and 7 bases lay between the germline ends. CDR3 sequence: CASSERENQPQHF. In DNA, the CDR3 is TGTGCCAGCAGTGAGCGGGAGAATCAGCCCCAGCATTTT.

The rearrangement links TRBV4-2 to TRBJ1-2; 9 positions agree with TRBD1. The CDR3 covers 16 residues. From germline, CDR1 is LGHNA and CDR2 YNFKEQ. J was trimmed by 3 bases and V by 0 bases; bases with no gene match: 5. The CDR3 DNA reads as TGTGCCAGCAGCCAAGATGTAGGGGACAGGGACTATGGCTACACCTTC. This encodes CASSQDVGDRDYGYTF.

The V and J genes are TRBV7-2 and TRBJ1-6; perhaps TRBD1 as D (5 bases). Germline loops: CDR1 SGHTA, CDR2 FQGNSA. V was pared by 3 bases and J by 5 bases, with 11 bases between. The CDR3 consists of 15 residues. CDR3 nucleotides: TGTGCCAGCAGCTTTCTTACAGGAGATAATTCACCCCTCCACTTT. Amino acids: CASSFLTGDNSPLHF. Together with reference TRBV7-2 and TRBJ1-6, the CDR3 gives the full variable domain: GAGVSQSPSNKVTEKGKDVELRCDPISGHTALYWYRQSLGQGLEFLIYFQGNSAPDKSGLPSDRFSAERTGGSVSTLTIQRTQQEDSAVYLCASSFLTGDNSPLHFGNGTRLTVT.

The table lists this clone with a count of one. This sequence joins TRBV6-1 and TRBJ2-1, with 9 positions matching TRBD2. Germline CDR1 MNHNS, CDR2 SASEGT. This CDR3 has 18 amino acids. V lost 3 bases, J lost 8 bases, and 17 bases stayed unmatched. CDR3 DNA: TGTGCCAGCAGTGATCAGTGGAGTGGGCGGGGGGGTTCTGATGAGCAGTTCTTC. Translation gives CASSDQWSGRGGSDEQFF.

V gene TRBV19 combines with J gene TRBJ1-6; D not resolved. The CDR3 totals 16 residues. CDR1 LNHDA and CDR2 SQIVND come from the germline V gene (reference sequence). Trimming removed 3 bases from V and 8 bases from J, with 17 bases in between. The chain's CDR3 is CASSISTGRMDSPLHF. DNA for the CDR3: TGTGCCAGTAGTATCTCAACGGGTAGGATGGATTCACCCCTCCACTTT.

The genes are TRBV29-1 and TRBJ2-1; 11 nucleotides align to TRBD2. V lost 6 bases and J lost 9; bases outside the gene matches: 10. CDR1 is SQVTM, CDR2 ANQGSEA, per germline. This CDR3 has 14 residues. The CDR3 loop is CSVRSGRVPIEQFF. In DNA form, the CDR3 reads TGCAGCGTCCGTAGCGGGAGGGTTCCTATTGAGCAGTTCTTC.

The chain recombines TRBV30 with TRBJ1-5, with D tentatively TRBD1 (5 bases). Trimming removed 0 bases at V and 4 bases at J, with 10 bases between. Looked up from germline, CDR1 is GTSNPN and CDR2 is SVGIG (reference sequence). The CDR3 runs 14 residues. The DNA of the CDR3 is TGTGCCTGGAGTGTACCTGGGGGGAATCAGCCCCAGCATTTT. Its translation is CAWSVPGGNQPQHF. Full variable domain (missing parts from reference TRBV30 and TRBJ1-5): SQTIHQWPATLVQPVGSPLSLECTVEGTSNPNLYWYRQAAGRGLQLLFYSVGIGQISSEVPQNLSASRPQDRQFILSSKKLLLSDSGFYLCAWSVPGGNQPQHFGDGTRLSIL.

The chain's CDR3 is CASSELWGLSYEQYF. DNA for the CDR3: TGTGCCAGCAGTGAACTTTGGGGACTCTCCTACGAGCAGTACTTC. The chain is built from TRBV6-1 and TRBJ2-7, with a possible D match to TRBD2 (6 bases). There are 15 residues in the CDR3. Trimming took 2 bases from V and 0 from J, leaving 11 bases between them. Per germline, CDR1 MNHNS and CDR2 SASEGT.